A single sample gave rise to the 2 T cell receptor beta chains below, sequenced in a study of vaccination effects on CD4 cells after COVID-19. Cultured cells yielded isolated CD4+ T cells after less than 11 days. These TCRs' antigens remain unknown. The protocol was immunoSEQ multiplex PCR, while the TCRdb copy is restricted to in-frame clones and leaves out a portion. The table lists around 40,000 clones, 55% to 80% of them singletons, with 4.2% in the top ten. This specimen consisted of CD4+ T cells from PBMCs cultured without peptide, obtained before COVID-19 vaccination. All receptors come from a human donor who received a COVID-19 vaccine.

This clone was detected a few times. The chain links TRBV2 to TRBJ1-5; D remains unclear. The V and J ends lost 4 bases and 4 bases respectively, with 11 bases between them. CDR1 and CDR2 from the germline V gene are SNHLY and FYNNEI. The CDR3 contains 14 residues. CDR3 residues: CASSGKRLNQPQHF. CDR3 in DNA: TGTGCCAGCAGTGGTAAGCGGCTTAATCAGCCCCAGCATTTT. Supplemented by reference TRBV2 and TRBJ1-5, the full variable domain reads EPEVTQTPSHQVTQMGQEVILRCVPISNHLYFYWYRQILGQKVEFLVSFYNNEISEKSEIFDDQFSVERPDGSNFTLKIRSTKLEDSAMYFCASSGKRLNQPQHFGDGTRLSIL.

This chain joins TRBV5-1 and TRBJ2-5; TRBD2 aligns across 7 bases. Germline CDR1 reads SGHRS; CDR2 reads YFSETQ. CDR3 size: 15 residues. V was pared by 2 bases and J by 5 bases, with 9 bases of the junction left unmatched. CDR3 nucleotides: TGCGCCAGCAGCTTCGGCGGGAGTGGGGGGGAGACCCAGTACTTC. Encoded protein: CASSFGGSGGETQYF.